This T cell receptor (beta chain) was identified during a study of shared clonotypes between healthy human individuals (dated by TCRdb to 2018 to 2020). Notes on the research overall: A couple of women and three men aged 18 to 49 years were included in the cohort. Leukapheresis yielded between about 0.9 and 8.9 billion PBMCs per donor. Blood TCR repertoires of about five healthy adults were deeply sequenced to estimate repertoire size and the extent of clonotype sharing between individuals. To increase sequencing depth and limit assay-specific biases, different laboratories used diverse techniques to prepare libraries and sequence TCR repertoires. Per donor, three plates each were used for CD4 naive and CD4 memory, two for CD8 naive, and one for CD8 memory. Overall results and qualifications from the work: Compared with non-shared clonotypes, the clonotypes found in all four sorted-subset donors had higher generation probabilities. Naive subsets generally had larger estimated clonotype richness than memory subsets. When a handful of donors were compared, the shared fraction of clonotypes was approximately 5% for naive CD4, around 3.5% for naive CD8, about 2.5% for memory CD4, and roughly 0.4% for memory CD8. The genetic and exposure-history diversity represented was limited by the small number of donors. Pairwise subsampling led to the expectation that sequencing depth would affect the degree of clonotype sharing among donors. Only blood was sampled, and tissue TCR repertoires likely differ from those in blood. Even with the large sequencing depth, rarefaction of the sorted-subset datasets indicated that sequencing was incomplete.

TCR CDR3 regions were amplified from genomic DNA by multiplex PCR using the deep immunoSEQ assay. For each cell subset, the extracted genomic DNA was distributed evenly across all wells of several immunoSEQ 96-well plates, and each plate served as one replicate. For sorted subsets, each replicate PCR was loaded with roughly 200 ng genomic DNA, equivalent to about 30,000 T cell genomes. The purified libraries were quantified using a Qubit 3.0 fluorometer, sized with a Bioanalyzer 2100, and then quantified again using the KAPA Library Quantification kit. Every immunoSEQ 96-well plate was sequenced on a separate single-read 150-cycle Illumina NextSeq 550 flow cell. In the authors' own workflow: The immunoSEQ output contained only junctional sequences without quality scores, so filtering could not match that applied to full-length reads. To assign V/J genes and CDR3, sequences were annotated against IMGT germline references using PyIR, a Python wrapper for IgBLAST v1.9. Any read was removed if the V/J assignment was weak (E-value above 1e-6), the CDR3 was missing, or the read contained stop codons, out-of-frame junctions, or ambiguous translated residues. V3J clonotypes were defined as sequences sharing an identical inferred V gene, J gene, and CDR3 amino acid sequence. Percentage overlap between repertoires was calculated by dividing the number of shared unique clonotypes by the size of the smaller repertoire. RTK rarefaction, the Chao1 estimator, and Recon v2.1 estimates of unobserved clonotypes were used to assess repertoire richness. Generation probabilities for all TCRbeta clonotypes obtained by the gDNA method from a handful of donors were computed using OLGA. The table was pulled from immuneACCESS by TCRdb, which kept in-frame rearrangements only. Such tables lose some clones; where checked, under half of the loss comes from unresolved V genes, and the rest has no known cause. V, J and clone size are those of that table, while D and trimming were read from the DNA. The sample table shows about 1.1 million clones, and 75% to 80% are seen once. More than 0.45% of the sample is taken by the ten largest.

Concerning this clone itself: This receptor's antigen is unknown. Base qualities are not recorded, but no much larger clone differs from it by a single base.

CDR1 KGHSH and CDR2 LQKENI were looked up in the germline V gene. The CDR3 measures 14 amino acids from cysteine to phenylalanine. The entry retains the CDR3 DNA only, 42 bases that are in frame from base 1. Deletion took 3 bases off V and 3 bases off J, with a span of 11 bases between the germline ends. The donors were healthy, HIV-negative adults who had no recently reported acute infections or vaccinations. Only Caucasian adults living in Nashville, Tennessee, USA were represented among the donors. CD4+ T cells were enriched by magnetic negative selection, after which naive cells were positively selected on CD45RA and the negative fraction was taken as the memory subset. Blood was obtained by leukapheresis, after which PBMCs were separated by Ficoll-Histopaque density gradient centrifugation and cryopreserved in liquid nitrogen vapor phase. Analytical flow cytometry was used to check the purity and quantity of every magnetically sorted T cell population. Genomic DNA was isolated from each sorted fraction and quantified by UV absorbance on a Nanodrop 2000c.

The chain links TRBV18 with TRBJ2-5; possibly the D gene is TRBD1, per 6 matching bases. Sequenced sample: memory CD4+ T cells from PBMCs. The cell subset or site tag for this specimen amounts to: CD45RA-negative fraction. This clonotype was obtained from a man between 18 and 29 years old in good health. Some clones in this sample may be carry-over from other donors' samples. For the CDR3, the sequence is CASSPYRVEETQYF. The DNA is as follows: TGTGCCAGCTCACCGTACAGGGTGGAAGAGACCCAGTACTTC.